Each of the 5 T cell receptor beta chains below was sequenced from the same sample in a study of blood T cell repertoires in COVID-19. The data were produced by immunoSEQ multiplex PCR, yet TCRdb's version contains in-frame clones alone and is incomplete. The data contain 120,000 to 150,000 clones, more than 65% of them singletons. Specimen: peripheral blood. The origin of the receptors is a man older than 75 with acute or convalescent COVID-19.

The genes are TRBV19 and TRBJ1-2, with D possibly being TRBD1 (5 bases). The CDR3 spans 16 residues. CDR1 and CDR2 (germline): LNHDA, SQIVND (reference sequence). Trimming shortened V by 3 bases and J by 8 bases, and 22 bases separated the two germline ends. CDR3 amino acids: CASSISAGPSWGGYTF. Here the CDR3 DNA reads TGTGCCAGTAGTATCTCCGCGGGACCGTCATGGGGCGGCTACACCTTC.

The chain carries TRBV6-2 or TRBV6-3 and TRBJ2-6, with D maybe TRBD1 (6 bases). In germline, CDR1 is MNHEY, CDR2 SVGEGT. The CDR3 loop spans 16 amino acids. V lost 7 bases and J lost 0, with 13 bases in between. The CDR3 sequence is CASNPGHFSGANVLTF. The CDR3 coding sequence is TGTGCCAGCAACCCGGGACATTTCTCTGGGGCCAACGTCCTGACTTTC.

The chain links TRBV2 to TRBJ2-2; 11 bases map to TRBD2. V shed 7 bases, J shed 3 bases, and the junction held 4 bases outside the gene matches. Germline CDR1 SNHLY, CDR2 FYNNEI. The CDR3 is made up of 15 amino acids. The DNA for the CDR3 is TGTGCCAGCAACGGACTAGCGGGTGACACCGGGGAGCTGTTTTTT. Amino acids: CASNGLAGDTGELFF.

V and J are TRBV5-6 and TRBJ2-1; D not certain. This CDR3 has 16 amino acids. Trimming cost V 2 bases and J 0 bases, with 12 bases left between them. Germline lookup yields CDR1 SGHDT and CDR2 YYEEEE. CDR3 region: CASSFFELSSYNEQFF. The DNA for the CDR3 is TGTGCCAGCAGCTTCTTCGAGTTGAGCTCCTACAATGAGCAGTTCTTC.

The chain has TRBV7-2 and TRBJ2-5; 8 nucleotides agree with TRBD1. Looked up from germline, CDR1 is SGHTA and CDR2 is FQGNSA. The trim removed 0 bases at V and 5 bases at J, leaving 2 bases unmatched. CDR3 length equals 14 residues. The chain's CDR3 is CASSLANRGETQYF. CDR3 nucleotides: TGTGCCAGCAGCTTAGCAAACAGGGGGGAGACCCAGTACTTC. The full variable domain, completed using reference TRBV7-2 and TRBJ2-5, is GAGVSQSPSNKVTEKGKDVELRCDPISGHTALYWYRQSLGQGLEFLIYFQGNSAPDKSGLPSDRFSAERTGGSVSTLTIQRTQQEDSAVYLCASSLANRGETQYFGPGTRLLVL.